These 11 T cell receptor beta chains were all obtained from the same sample, sequenced in a study of regulatory T cells in long-lasting Graves disease. Building of the TCR beta libraries involved iRepertoire HTBI primers and Arm-PCR of CDR3 regions. Using its own MiXCR run on the multiplex PCR reads, TCRdb lists one record per CDR3 protein. Of about 200,000 distinct CDR3 sequences listed, around 20% are singletons. Time point specified: newly diagnosed GD, antithyroid drugs for less than 3 months. Preparation of the TCR library used RNA extracted from PBMCs. This sample also appeared in a second study, on T cells in Graves' hyperthyroidism and ophthalmopathy.

The source was peripheral blood mononuclear cells (PBMCs), collected at new diagnosis, from a patient treated with antithyroid drugs. Receptors were obtained from a woman in her twenties or thirties with Graves disease.

This clonotype was found many times. The CDR3 sequence: CASRAPGGGYGYTF. Here the CDR3 DNA reads TGTGCCAGCAGGGCTCCAGGGGGCGGGTATGGCTACACCTTC. The V and J genes are TRBV7-2 and TRBJ1-2; 8 nucleotides line up with TRBD1. V lost 6 bases to trimming and J lost 5 bases; unmatched junction nucleotides: 8. Germline CDR1 and CDR2: SGHTA and FQGNSA. This CDR3 spans 14 amino acids.

This chain connects TRBV15 to TRBJ1-5; 8 bases map to TRBD1. The CDR3 is 16 amino acids. The germline gives CDR1 LNHNV, CDR2 YYDKDF (reference sequence). Trimming removed 2 bases from V and 4 bases from J; junction bases left unmatched: 7. The chain's CDR3 is CATSRLGQGENQPQHF. DNA for the CDR3: TGTGCCACCAGCAGACTAGGACAGGGCGAAAATCAGCCCCAGCATTTT.

This clonotype occurred a few times. The V call is TRBV20-1, the J call TRBJ2-3; weak D call: TRBD1 (5 bases). The CDR3 spans 14 residues. Trimming removed 1 base from V and 0 bases from J, with 8 bases in between. Germline V gene data show CDR1 as DFQATT and CDR2 as SNEGSKA (reference sequence). This CDR3 reads CSARVGVSTDTQYF. CDR3 coding DNA: TGCAGTGCTAGAGTAGGGGTTAGCACAGATACGCAGTATTTT.

At least ten counts were recorded for this clonotype. The chain couples TRBV6-5 to TRBJ1-4; D unclear. V was pared by 0 bases and J by 3 bases, with 11 bases between. Germline assignment: CDR1 MNHEY and CDR2 SVGAGI. The CDR3 loop spans 16 amino acids. The CDR3 coding sequence is TGTGCCAGCAGTTACTCGAGGAAGGCCTCTAATGAAAAACTGTTTTTT. This codes for CASSYSRKASNEKLFF.

As regards this clonotype: The likely explanation is a read error, given a far larger clone one base away. V gene TRBV28 combines with J gene TRBJ2-1; TRBD2 matches 8 bases. Matching the DNA end better, TRBJ2-5 makes the J call doubtful. The CDR3 runs 14 residues. CDR1 and CDR2 (germline): MDHEN, SYDVKM. The CDR3 protein is CASSIPLAGMTQYF. CDR3 nucleotide sequence: TGTGCCAGCAGCATACCGTTAGCGGGAATGACCCAGTACTTC.

This clonotype occurred many times. The chain links TRBV25-1 to TRBJ2-3; D unresolved. V shed 3 bases and J shed 2 bases, with 6 bases lying between them. This CDR3 is built from 13 residues. Germline V gene lookup returns CDR1 MGHDK and CDR2 SYGVNS. The CDR3 loop is CASSDPNTDTQYF. Here the CDR3 DNA reads TGTGCCAGCAGTGACCCGAACACAGATACGCAGTATTTT.

Many counts were recorded for this clonotype. This chain uses TRBV6-5 with TRBJ1-1; 8 bases match TRBD1. This CDR3 is built from 17 residues. V was clipped by 0 bases and J by 4 bases; unmatched bases: 10. Germline values: CDR1 MNHEY, CDR2 SVGAGI. This CDR3 reads CASSYSTAGQGGTEAFF. As DNA, the CDR3 is TGTGCCAGCAGTTACTCGACGGCTGGACAGGGCGGCACTGAAGCTTTCTTT.

This clonotype was recorded at least ten times. The chain uses TRBV27 and TRBJ2-2, with a possible D match to TRBD1 (5 bases). Germline V lookup: CDR1 MNHEY, CDR2 SMNVEV (reference sequence). Trimming shortened V by 3 bases and J by 1 base, and 9 bases separated the two germline ends. There are 15 residues in the CDR3. CDR3 protein: CASSFRQQNTGELFF. The CDR3 bases are TGTGCCAGCAGTTTCAGACAGCAGAACACCGGGGAGCTGTTTTTT.

Many counts were recorded for this clonotype. The rearrangement uses TRBV12-3 or TRBV12-4 and TRBJ1-1; D not resolved. V shed 3 bases and J shed 0 bases, with 8 bases lying between them. The CDR3 totals 14 residues. The chain's CDR3 is CASSLRFMNTEAFF. CDR3 in DNA: TGTGCCAGCAGTTTGAGGTTCATGAACACTGAAGCTTTCTTT.

The table lists this clonotype with many counts. The chain employs TRBV10-3 and TRBJ2-3; D is uncertain. Germline values: CDR1 ENHRY, CDR2 SYGVKD. The CDR3 spans 15 residues. V was pared by 0 bases and J by 1 base, with 8 bases between. The CDR3 coding sequence is TGTGCCATCAGTGAGTCGGCTACCGGCACAGATACGCAGTATTTT. It codes for CAISESATGTDTQYF.

On this clonotype: A much more abundant neighbour one base away suggests this may be a read error. The chain employs TRBV9 and TRBJ2-1; 7 positions match TRBD2. The germline gives CDR1 SGDLS, CDR2 YYNGEE. Losses at the gene ends were 4 bases for V and 7 bases for J; bases not matched to a gene: 17. This CDR3 spans 17 amino acids. Here the CDR3 DNA reads TGTGCCAGCAGCTCCCTCTCCGGGGGAGGGACGGGGAATGAGCAGTTCTTC. The encoded protein is CASSSLSGGGTGNEQFF.